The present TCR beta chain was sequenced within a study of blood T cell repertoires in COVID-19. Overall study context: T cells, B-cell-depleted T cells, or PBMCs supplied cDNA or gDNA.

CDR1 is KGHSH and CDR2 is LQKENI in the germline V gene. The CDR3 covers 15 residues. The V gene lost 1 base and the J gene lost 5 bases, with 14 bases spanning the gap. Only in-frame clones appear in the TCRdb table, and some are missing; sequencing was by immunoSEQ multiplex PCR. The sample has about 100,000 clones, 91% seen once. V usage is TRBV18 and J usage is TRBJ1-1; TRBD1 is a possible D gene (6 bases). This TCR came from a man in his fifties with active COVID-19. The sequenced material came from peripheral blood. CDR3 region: CASSPRTGWGTEAFF. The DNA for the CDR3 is TGTGCCAGCTCACCACGTACAGGGTGGGGTACTGAAGCTTTCTTT.